This T cell receptor (beta chain) came from a study of cytomegalovirus exposure and HLA in healthy donors. The V end was cut by 2 bases, the J end by 1 base, with 9 bases between. The CDR3 totals 15 residues. The V gene's germline CDR1 is KGHSH and CDR2 LQKENI. Primers: 60 Vbeta forward and 13 Jbeta reverse. Repertoires were generated with immunoSEQ multiplex PCR, while TCRdb's copy carries only in-frame clones and drops some. There are some 160,000 clones in the sample; approximately 80% occur only once, and approximately 6.8% lies in the top ten. This clonotype originated in a middle-aged woman in good health and CMV-seropositive. The chain carries TRBV18 and TRBJ1-5, with D possibly TRBD1 on 5 matching bases. The sample comprised PBMCs. This CDR3 reads CASSPGRGSNQPQHF. CDR3 DNA: TGTGCCAGCTCACCAGGGCGGGGGAGCAATCAGCCCCAGCATTTT.